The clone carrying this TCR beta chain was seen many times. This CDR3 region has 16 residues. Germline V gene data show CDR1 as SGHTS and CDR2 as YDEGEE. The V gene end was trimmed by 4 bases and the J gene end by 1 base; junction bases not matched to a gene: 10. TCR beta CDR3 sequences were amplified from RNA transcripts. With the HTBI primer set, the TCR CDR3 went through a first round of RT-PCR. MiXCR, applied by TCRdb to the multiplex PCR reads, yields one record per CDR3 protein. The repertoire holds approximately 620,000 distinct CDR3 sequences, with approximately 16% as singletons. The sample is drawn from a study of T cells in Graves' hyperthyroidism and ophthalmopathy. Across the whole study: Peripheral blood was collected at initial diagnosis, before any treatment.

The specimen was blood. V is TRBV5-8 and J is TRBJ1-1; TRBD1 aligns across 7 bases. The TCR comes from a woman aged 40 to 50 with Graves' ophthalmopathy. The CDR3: CASSVASRDRNTEAFF. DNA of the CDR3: TGTGCCAGCAGCGTGGCCTCCCGGGACAGGAACACTGAAGCTTTCTTT.